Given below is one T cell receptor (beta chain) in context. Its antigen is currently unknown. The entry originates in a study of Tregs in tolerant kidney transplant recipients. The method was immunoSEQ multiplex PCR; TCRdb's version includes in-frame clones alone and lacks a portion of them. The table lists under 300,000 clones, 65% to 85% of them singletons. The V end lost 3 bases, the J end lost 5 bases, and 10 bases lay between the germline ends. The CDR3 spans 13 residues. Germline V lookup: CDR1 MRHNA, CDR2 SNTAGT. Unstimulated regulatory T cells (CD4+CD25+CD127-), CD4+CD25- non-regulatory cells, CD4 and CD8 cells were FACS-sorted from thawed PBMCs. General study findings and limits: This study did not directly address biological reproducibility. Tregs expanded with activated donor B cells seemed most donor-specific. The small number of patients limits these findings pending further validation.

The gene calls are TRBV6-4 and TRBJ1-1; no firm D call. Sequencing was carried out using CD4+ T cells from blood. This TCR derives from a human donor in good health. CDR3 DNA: TGTGCCAGCAGTGAGGGTCACCCAACTGAAGCTTTCTTT. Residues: CASSEGHPTEAFF.